A selection of T cell receptor beta chains follows, all from one sample in a study of Ad26.COV2.S vaccination and SARS-CoV-2 variants. Repertoires were generated with immunoSEQ multiplex PCR, while TCRdb's copy carries only in-frame clones and drops some. The repertoire holds about 180,000 clones, with 87% as singletons. The sequenced sample was peripheral blood, obtained after recovery from COVID-19. These receptors all stem from a human donor who had recovered from COVID-19. Both conserved end residues are part of each CDR3. The D gene is left open where the match is weak. Clone size, where shown, is once, few, many, or a class for clones that have expanded.

abundance,j_gene,v_gene,d_gene,CDR3nt,CDR3aa
-,TRBJ2-7,TRBV5-6,TRBD2,TGTGCCAGCAGCTTGGCCAGGCTAGCGGGCATGGAGCAGTACTTC,CASSLARLAGMEQYF
-,TRBJ2-3,TRBV7-2,-,TGTGCCAGCAGCTTAGGCAGGGTTGGTACGCAGTATTTT,CASSLGRVGTQYF
-,TRBJ1-6,TRBV28,-,TGTGCCAGCAGTTTAGGGCAGGGTAGGCCCTATAATTCACCCCTCCACTTT,CASSLGQGRPYNSPLHF
-,TRBJ1-1,TRBV20-1,-,TGCAGTGCTAGAGTGAACACTGAAGCTTTCTTT,CSARVNTEAFF
once,TRBJ1-2,TRBV28,TRBD1,TGTGCCAGCAGGCACTCTGACAGGGGCCTCGGTTATGGCTACACCTTC,CASRHSDRGLGYGYTF
-,TRBJ1-2,TRBV7-9,-,TGTGCCAGCAGCTTATCGGACGGGACGCATTATGGCTACACCTTC,CASSLSDGTHYGYTF
-,TRBJ2-5,TRBV5-1,TRBD1,TGCGCCAGCAGCTTGGAGGGGACAGGTCTTGGAGAGACCCAGTACTTC,CASSLEGTGLGETQYF
-,TRBJ2-7,TRBV20-1,-,TGCAGTGCTAGGTCCCCCGTCGAGCAGTACTTC,CSARSPVEQYF
-,TRBJ1-6,TRBV27,-,TGTGCCAGCAGTAGACAGGTTAGCTCCTATAATTCACCCCTCCACTTT,CASSRQVSSYNSPLHF
-,TRBJ2-5,TRBV7-9,-,TGTGCCAGCTCCTCCGGGGCAGAGACCCAGTACTTC,CASSSGAETQYF
-,TRBJ1-1,TRBV6-5,TRBD1,TGTGCCAGCATCCAGGGGGCGAGGACTGAAGCTTTCTTT,CASIQGARTEAFF
-,TRBJ2-2,TRBV7-3,-,TGTGCCAGCAGCTTAAGCCAGTATTCCACCGGGGAGCTGTTTTTT,CASSLSQYSTGELFF
-,TRBJ1-1,TRBV19,-,TGTGCTTTAGTCAGAGGGACTGAAGCTTTCTTT,CALVRGTEAFF
-,TRBJ2-1,TRBV4-1,TRBD2,TGCGCCAGCAGCCAGGGGGGGACCGCCCCCCTTTATGAGCAGTTCTTC,CASSQGGTAPLYEQFF
-,TRBJ2-5,TRBV5-1,-,TGCGCCAGCAGCTTGGAGGGGTTTCAAGAGACCCAGTACTTC,CASSLEGFQETQYF
-,TRBJ2-3,TRBV7-3,-,TGTGCCAGCAGCTTATCCGGCACAGATACGCAGTATTTT,CASSLSGTDTQYF
-,TRBJ2-1,TRBV27,TRBD1,TGTGCCAGCAGTTGGGGACAGGGTCACAATGAGCAGTTCTTC,CASSWGQGHNEQFF
-,TRBJ1-3,TRBV5-1,-,TGCGCCAGCAGCTTCGGGGATAATGGAAACACCATATATTTT,CASSFGDNGNTIYF
-,TRBJ2-5,TRBV29-1,TRBD2,TGCAGCGTTGAGGAGCGGGGAGGCCAAGAGACCCAGTACTTC,CSVEERGGQETQYF
-,TRBJ1-2,TRBV28,TRBD1,TGTGCCAGCAGTTCCCAGGGGGCCGGGGGCTACACCTTC,CASSSQGAGGYTF
-,TRBJ2-6,TRBV5-4,TRBD2,TGTGCCAGCAGCTTGGGACTAGCGGGGGCCTCTGGGGCCAACGTCCTGACTTTC,CASSLGLAGASGANVLTF
-,TRBJ2-7,TRBV30,-,TGTGCCTGGAGCCTCGGGAGGGGGCAGCAGTACTTC,CAWSLGRGQQYF
-,TRBJ1-5,TRBV6-6,TRBD1,TGTGCCAGCAGCCCCCTTACAGGGGCTGGTCAGCCCCAGCATTTT,CASSPLTGAGQPQHF